Below, 7 T cell receptor beta chains from the same sample are listed, as sequenced in a study of blood T cell repertoires in COVID-19. TCRdb's copy holds only in-frame clones and misses some; the assay was immunoSEQ multiplex PCR. The table lists tens of thousands of clones, approximately 81% of them singletons, with about 3% in the top ten. Specimen: peripheral blood. Receptors originate from a man aged 70 or older with COVID-19, enrolled during active disease.

This chain uses TRBV28 with TRBJ2-7; 7 bases fit TRBD2. Trimming removed 6 bases from V and 2 bases from J; junction bases left unmatched: 10. Germline CDR1 reads MDHEN; CDR2 reads SYDVKM. CDR3 size: 15 residues. CDR3 sequence (DNA): TGTGCCAGCAGGCGGGACCTAGCGGCCACCTACGAGCAGTACTTC. This sequence encodes CASRRDLAATYEQYF.

V and J are TRBV28 and TRBJ1-2, with 10 bases aligning to TRBD1. The length of the CDR3 is 16 residues. V was pared by 6 bases and J by 5 bases, with 12 bases of the junction left unmatched. Germline assignment: CDR1 MDHEN and CDR2 SYDVKM. CDR3 in DNA: TGTGCCAGCAGGACCATCGGGACAGGGGATGGGTATGGCTACACCTTC. It specifies CASRTIGTGDGYGYTF.

This clone has a handful of counts. The chain is built from TRBV3-1 (or the pseudogene TRBV3-2) and TRBJ2-7, with TRBD2 matching 11 bases. The CDR3 spans 14 residues. Trimming took 6 bases from V and 6 from J; bases not matched to a gene: 7. Germline V gene lookup returns CDR1 LGHDT and CDR2 YNNKEL (reference sequence). CDR3 residues: CASRITSGSAEQYF. The CDR3 DNA reads TGTGCCAGCAGGATTACTAGCGGGAGCGCCGAGCAGTACTTC.

The chain carries TRBV4-2 and TRBJ2-3, with TRBD2 matching 7 bases. V was clipped by 5 bases and J by 10 bases; unmatched bases: 15. The CDR3 length is 15 residues. Germline V CDR1 and CDR2: LGHNA, YNFKEQ. DNA for the CDR3: TGTGCCAGCAGCTACTCCCGGGATAGTCTAGCGGCGCAGTATTTT. This gives the protein CASSYSRDSLAAQYF.

The chain is built from TRBV5-1 and TRBJ2-2; D possibly corresponds to TRBD2 (6 bases). With 6 bases removed from V and 0 bases from J, the gap between germline ends came to 9 bases. The CDR3 has 14 residues. The V gene's germline CDR1 is SGHRS and CDR2 YFSETQ. The chain's CDR3 is CASMEGTNTGELFF. CDR3 DNA: TGCGCCAGCATGGAGGGCACGAACACCGGGGAGCTGTTTTTT.

V usage is TRBV6-6 and J usage is TRBJ2-7, with 9 positions matching TRBD2. The CDR3 totals 16 residues. Trimming at V came to 2 bases and at J to 1 base, leaving 6 bases not matched to a gene. Germline V gene lookup returns CDR1 MNHNY and CDR2 SVGAGI (reference sequence). The CDR3 loop reads CASSYSLAGLSYEQYF. As DNA, the CDR3 is TGTGCCAGCAGTTACAGTCTAGCGGGACTATCCTACGAGCAGTACTTC.

J is TRBJ2-4 and V is TRBV19; TRBD2 matches at 14 bases. The CDR3 consists of 20 residues. Unmatched junction bases numbered 16, after V lost 4 bases and J lost 5 bases. Looked up from germline, CDR1 is LNHDA and CDR2 is SQIVND (reference sequence). CDR3: CASSRSTGLAGEGGQNIQYF. In DNA form, the CDR3 reads TGTGCCAGTAGTAGATCAACGGGACTAGCGGGAGAAGGGGGGCAAAACATTCAGTACTTC.